This passage covers 28 T cell receptor beta chains from one sample sequenced in a study of cytomegalovirus exposure and HLA in healthy donors. PCR was performed using 60 Vbeta and 13 Jbeta primers. Sequencing used immunoSEQ multiplex PCR; TCRdb keeps in-frame clones, though not all of them. The sample has about 140,000 clones; roughly four fifths are singletons. Input material: PBMCs. The receptor source for this set is a man aged 18 to 35 in good health and CMV-seropositive.

The gene calls are TRBV5-4 and TRBJ1-1; 10 bases are a match to TRBD1. CDR1 SGHNT and CDR2 YYREEE come from the germline V gene (reference sequence). V dropped 5 bases and J dropped 12; count of bases not matched to a gene: 7. CDR3 length: 12 residues. CDR3 protein: CASSSGQGEPFF. CDR3 DNA sequence: TGTGCCAGCAGTTCCGGACAGGGGGAGCCTTTCTTT.

CDR3 DNA sequence: TGTGCCAGAAGCAAGCTGCAAACCTACGAGCAGTACTTC. Its protein is CARSKLQTYEQYF. The rearrangement uses TRBV7-5 and TRBJ2-7; TRBD2 reflects the table's D call only, with no check against the DNA. TRBV7-5 is reported as a pseudogene. The CDR3 consists of 13 residues.

V is TRBV6-1 and J is TRBJ2-3; 12 bases fit TRBD2. Germline V gene lookup returns CDR1 MNHNS and CDR2 SASEGT. The CDR3 is 16 amino acids. With V trimmed by 4 bases and J by 6 bases, 8 bases remained unmatched. The chain's CDR3 is CASSAEGLAGRDTQYF. Written as DNA, the CDR3 is TGTGCCAGCAGTGCCGAAGGACTAGCGGGAAGGGATACGCAGTATTTT.

The chain links TRBV28 to TRBJ1-4; 9 nucleotides align to TRBD1. V trimming: 4 bases; J trimming: 6 bases; junction bases outside the gene matches: 21. Germline V gene data show CDR1 as MDHEN and CDR2 as SYDVKM. There are 20 residues in the CDR3. The CDR3 coding sequence is TGTGCCAGCAGTTCCGAGGGACAGGGATTTTTCAATAGGAGATATGAAAAACTGTTTTTT. Protein sequence: CASSSEGQGFFNRRYEKLFF.

This chain uses TRBV28 with TRBJ2-3; D might be TRBD2 (6 bases). The CDR3 totals 14 residues. Germline V gene lookup returns CDR1 MDHEN and CDR2 SYDVKM. V lost 3 bases and J lost 2, with 9 bases in between. The CDR3 DNA sequence: TGTGCCAGCAGTTTTCGGGGGATCACAGATACGCAGTATTTT. As protein: CASSFRGITDTQYF.

The chain combines TRBV6-1 with TRBJ2-7; TRBD1 matches 11 bases. Trimming removed 3 bases from V and 1 base from J; junction bases left unmatched: 11. Germline CDR1 is MNHNS and CDR2 is SASEGT. This CDR3 has 18 amino acids. The chain's CDR3 is CASSDGTGGFLGSYEQYF. The CDR3 bases are TGTGCCAGCAGTGATGGGACAGGGGGATTCCTGGGTTCCTACGAGCAGTACTTC.

The chain is built from TRBV15 and TRBJ2-5; 8 bases align to TRBD2. The assigned J gene may be wrong: the sequence end matches TRBJ2-7 better. Germline CDR1 and CDR2: LNHNV and YYDKDF (reference sequence). This CDR3 spans 16 amino acids. The CDR3 spells CATSLEPSGSSYEQYF. CDR3 DNA sequence: TGTGCCACCAGCCTAGAGCCCAGCGGGAGCTCCTACGAGCAGTACTTC.

The DNA for the CDR3 is TGTGCCAGCAGTGTACAGGGGGCGGTCACTGAAGCTTTCTTT. As protein: CASSVQGAVTEAFF. V and J are TRBV6-1 and TRBJ1-1; 9 bases line up with TRBD1. The germline V gene has CDR1 MNHNS and CDR2 SASEGT. With V trimmed by 4 bases and J by 4 bases, 4 bases remained unmatched. The CDR3 extends over 14 amino acids.

The CDR3 region is CARSSEWGGTEETQYF. The CDR3 DNA reads as TGTGCCAGAAGCTCGGAATGGGGCGGGACTGAAGAGACCCAGTACTTC. The chain joins TRBV5-3 to TRBJ2-5, with a weak D call TRBD2 (6 bases). TRBV5-3 is filed as an ORF, its function uncertain. CDR3 size: 16 residues. The V end was cut by 3 bases, the J end by 3 bases, with 18 bases between.

This clone was seen more than once but under ten times. The chain uses TRBV5-1 and TRBJ1-5; no clear D. This CDR3 has 15 amino acids. Trimming took off 1 base at V and 1 base at J, with 9 bases between the two ends. CDR1 and CDR2 from the germline V gene are SGHRS and YFSETQ. The CDR3 loop reads CASSLSGVSNQPQHF. The CDR3 coding sequence is TGCGCCAGCAGCTTGTCCGGGGTAAGCAATCAGCCCCAGCATTTT. The full variable domain, with the rest looked up from reference TRBV5-1 and TRBJ1-5, is KAGVTQTPRYLIKTRGQQVTLSCSPISGHRSVSWYQQTPGQGLQFLFEYFSETQRNKGNFPGRFSGRQFSNSRSEMNVSTLELGDSALYLCASSLSGVSNQPQHFGDGTRLSIL.

This rearrangement joins TRBV2 to TRBJ1-5, with D tentatively TRBD1 (6 bases). The germline V gene encodes CDR1 SNHLY and CDR2 FYNNEI. Trimming removed 4 bases at V and 0 bases at J, with 22 bases between. The CDR3 runs to 19 residues. The CDR3 DNA reads TGTGCCAGCAGTGCCCCTTCTTCCGGGACACTGTATAGCAATCAGCCCCAGCATTTT. Its protein product is CASSAPSSGTLYSNQPQHF.

V and J are TRBV6-5 and TRBJ1-1, with TRBD1 identical over 7 bases. The germline V gene has CDR1 MNHEY and CDR2 SVGAGI. The CDR3 contains 12 residues. Germline trimming cut 7 bases from V and 5 bases from J; bases unmatched to any gene: 4. CDR3 DNA: TGTGCCAGCACCCCAGGGGGAACTGAAGCTTTCTTT. Translation gives CASTPGGTEAFF.

This chain connects TRBV28 to TRBJ2-5; tentatively, D is TRBD2 (7 bases). CDR1 MDHEN and CDR2 SYDVKM come from the germline V gene. The germline V and J ends were trimmed by 3 bases and 1 base, with 15 bases remaining between them. The CDR3 is made up of 16 amino acids. DNA of the CDR3: TGTGCCAGCAGTTTGAGTGGGGGGGGGCCCCAAGAGACCCAGTACTTC. This translates into CASSLSGGGPQETQYF. The variable domain in full, with the rest retrieved from reference TRBV28 and TRBJ2-5, is DVKVTQSSRYLVKRTGEKVFLECVQDMDHENMFWYRQDPGLGLRLIYFSYDVKMKEKGDIPEGYSVSREKKERFSLILESASTNQTSMYLCASSLSGGGPQETQYFGPGTRLLVL.

J is TRBJ1-3 and V is TRBV5-5; no reliable D call. CDR1 and CDR2 (germline): SGHKS, YYEKEE (reference sequence). The V end was cut by 2 bases, the J end by 4 bases, with 7 bases between. The CDR3 runs 13 residues. CDR3 DNA: TGTGCCAGCAGCTTCATTCCCGGAAACACCATATATTTT. It is translated as CASSFIPGNTIYF. Combining the CDR3 with reference TRBV5-5 and TRBJ1-3 gives the whole variable domain DAGVTQSPTHLIKTRGQQVTLRCSPISGHKSVSWYQQVLGQGPQFIFQYYEKEERGRGNFPDRFSARQFPNYSSELNVNALLLGDSALYLCASSFIPGNTIYFGEGSWLTVV.

This clone was seen just once. This chain links TRBV19 with TRBJ2-3; 8 bases map to TRBD2. V shed 2 bases, J shed 6 bases, and the junction held 19 bases outside the gene matches. Germline V CDR1 and CDR2: LNHDA, SQIVND (reference sequence). There are 19 residues in the CDR3. CDR3 sequence (DNA): TGTGCCAGTAGTATACCCGGAGCTTTGGCTAGCGGGCCCTGGGATACGCAGTATTTT. Its protein product is CASSIPGALASGPWDTQYF.

This chain uses TRBV20-1 with TRBJ1-1; D is unclear. V was cut by 6 bases and J by 2 bases, with 4 bases left in between. There are 10 residues in the CDR3. CDR1 and CDR2 from the germline V gene are DFQATT and SNEGSKA (reference sequence). CDR3: CSALNTEAFF. In nucleotides, the CDR3 is TGCAGTGCCCTCAACACTGAAGCTTTCTTT.

The chain uses TRBV15 and TRBJ2-3, with 9 nucleotides matching TRBD1. This CDR3 contains 15 residues. V was pared by 0 bases and J by 4 bases, with 2 bases of the junction left unmatched. Germline CDR1 LNHNV, CDR2 YYDKDF (reference sequence). CDR3 protein: CATSRDTGGADTQYF. In DNA, the CDR3 is TGTGCCACCAGCAGAGATACAGGGGGCGCAGATACGCAGTATTTT.

This chain joins TRBV2 and TRBJ2-3; D is possibly TRBD2 (6 bases). Germline CDR1 and CDR2: SNHLY and FYNNEI. This CDR3 is built from 15 residues. Trimming cost V 4 bases and J 1 base, with 12 bases left between them. CDR3 nucleotide sequence: TGTGCCAGCAGTGTCTATGGCGGGGGCACAGATACGCAGTATTTT. Amino acids: CASSVYGGGTDTQYF.

In this sample, this clone turned up once. The CDR3 spells CASSLREDYNEQFF. DNA for the CDR3: TGTGCCAGCAGTTTACGGGAGGACTACAATGAGCAGTTCTTC. J is TRBJ2-1 and V is TRBV28; 7 positions match TRBD2. Trimming cost V 2 bases and J 3 bases; bases outside gene matches: 1. The CDR3 length is 14 residues. Germline V gives CDR1 MDHEN, CDR2 SYDVKM.

The chain links TRBV6-5 to TRBJ1-1; 7 bases line up with TRBD1. Germline values: CDR1 MNHEY, CDR2 SVGAGI. The V segment lost 5 bases and the J segment 11 bases; nucleotides outside the gene matches: 11. This CDR3 has 13 residues. The CDR3 region is CASSKRQGRGAFF. The CDR3 DNA is TGTGCCAGCAGTAAGCGACAGGGCCGCGGTGCTTTCTTT.

The chain couples TRBV7-9 to TRBJ2-3, with TRBD2 matching 7 bases. Per the germline V gene, CDR1 is SEHNR and CDR2 is FQNEAQ (reference sequence). The J segment lost 0 bases and the V segment lost 5 bases, leaving 5 bases of the junction unmatched. This CDR3 comprises 15 residues. Here the CDR3 reads CASSDRGVSTDTQYF. The DNA of the CDR3 is TGTGCCAGCAGCGATCGGGGGGTTAGCACAGATACGCAGTATTTT.

This chain joins TRBV27 and TRBJ2-7; 8 bases are shared with TRBD1. This CDR3 spans 15 amino acids. The germline V gene encodes CDR1 MNHEY and CDR2 SMNVEV (reference sequence). Losses at the gene ends were 3 bases for V and 3 bases for J; bases not matched to a gene: 7. CDR3 nucleotide sequence: TGTGCCAGCAGTTTGGTCGGACAGGGATTCTACGAGCAGTACTTC. Its protein is CASSLVGQGFYEQYF.

The chain uses TRBV2 and TRBJ2-7, with 7 bases that match TRBD2. Looked up from germline, CDR1 is SNHLY and CDR2 is FYNNEI. Germline trimming cut 7 bases from V and 6 bases from J; bases unmatched to any gene: 15. The CDR3 covers 15 residues. DNA for the CDR3: TGTGCCAGCAACGAATTCGGAGGCAGGGAGGGCGAGCAGTACTTC. As protein: CASNEFGGREGEQYF.

This chain links TRBV7-2 with TRBJ1-3; no reliable D call. Deletions cut 4 bases from V and 9 bases from J, with 19 bases between. Looked up from germline, CDR1 is SGHTA and CDR2 is FQGNSA. CDR3 length: 15 residues. The CDR3 region has the DNA TGTGCCAGCAGCTCTGGCAAGGGAGACGGTAGCACCATATATTTT. This sequence encodes CASSSGKGDGSTIYF.

The chain carries TRBV10-2 and TRBJ2-3; weak D call: TRBD2 (5 bases). CDR1 WSHSY and CDR2 SAAADI come from the germline V gene. Trimming cost V 0 bases and J 0 bases, with 13 bases left between them. This CDR3 has 17 amino acids. Written as DNA, the CDR3 is TGCGCCAGCAGTGAGTCAGAGGGTTATCTTAGCACAGATACGCAGTATTTT. It yields the protein CASSESEGYLSTDTQYF.

V is TRBV18 and J is TRBJ1-3; TRBD1 might be the D (6 bases). The germline V gene encodes CDR1 KGHSH and CDR2 LQKENI. CDR3 length: 16 residues. The V and J ends lost 2 bases and 4 bases respectively, with 15 bases between them. Here the CDR3 DNA reads TGTGCCAGCTCACCAGCGGCAGGGGTGTCAGGAAACACCATATATTTT. Residues: CASSPAAGVSGNTIYF.

The chain employs TRBV27 and TRBJ2-3; no definite D call. This CDR3 has 15 residues. Per the germline V gene, CDR1 is MNHEY and CDR2 is SMNVEV (reference sequence). V dropped 5 bases and J dropped 2 bases, with 14 bases sitting between them. The CDR3 DNA sequence: TGTGCCAGCAGTAGGAGTCCACTGAACACAGATACGCAGTATTTT. This codes for CASSRSPLNTDTQYF.

The gene calls are TRBV9 and TRBJ2-3, with 9 bases lining up with TRBD2. The V and J ends lost 4 bases and 2 bases, in that order; junction bases with no gene match: 5. The CDR3 is 15 amino acids. Germline V gene data show CDR1 as SGDLS and CDR2 as YYNGEE. CDR3 nucleotide sequence: TGTGCCAGCAGCTTGGGACTAGCAGTCACAGATACGCAGTATTTT. Translating gives CASSLGLAVTDTQYF.